One sample yielded the 25 T cell receptor beta chains listed below, sequenced in a study of blood T cell repertoires in COVID-19. Assay used: immunoSEQ multiplex PCR; TCRdb lists only in-frame clones, some missing. The sample consists of 85,000 to 95,000 clones, around 88% of them appearing once. The sequenced sample was peripheral blood. Receptor source: a man aged 55-75 years with acute or convalescent COVID-19.

V usage is TRBV12-3 or TRBV12-4 and J usage is TRBJ1-2; the D gene is possibly TRBD1 (6 bases). The V and J ends lost 5 bases and 5 bases respectively, with 12 bases between them. The CDR3 runs to 13 residues. The CDR3 DNA sequence: TGTGCCAGCAGTCTCCGGGACATATATGGCTACACCTTC. Residues: CASSLRDIYGYTF.

The count of this clone is one. The CDR3 DNA is TGTGCCTGGAACGACCTTTATAGCGGAGAGTACAATGAGCAGTTCTTC. Translation gives CAWNDLYSGEYNEQFF. V and J are TRBV30 and TRBJ2-1; possible D gene TRBD2, 6 bases. V dropped 4 bases and J dropped 4 bases, with 20 bases sitting between them. The germline gives CDR1 GTSNPN, CDR2 SVGIG (reference sequence). This CDR3 spans 16 amino acids.

The chain links TRBV4-2 to TRBJ2-1, with D perhaps matching TRBD2 (6 bases). The CDR3 sequence is 17 residues long. In germline, CDR1 is LGHNA, CDR2 YNFKEQ. Trimming shortened V by 0 bases and J by 0 bases, and 12 bases separated the two germline ends. The CDR3 nucleotides are TGTGCCAGCAGCCAAGATCATTTTAGCGGCTCCTACAATGAGCAGTTCTTC. It codes for CASSQDHFSGSYNEQFF.

The CDR3 DNA reads as TGTGCCAGCAGTTGGACAGGGAGCGGCGGGGTTACGCAGTATTTT. Amino acids: CASSWTGSGGVTQYF. The chain is built from TRBV6-2 or TRBV6-3 and TRBJ2-3, with 8 bases aligning to TRBD1. CDR3 length: 15 amino acids. V gave up 4 bases and J gave up 8 bases; unmatched junction bases: 11. The germline V gene encodes CDR1 MNHEY and CDR2 SVGEGT.

Written as DNA, the CDR3 is TGTGCCAGCTCACCAGTCAGGGGTGGTTCACCCCTCCACTTT. It translates to CASSPVRGGSPLHF. The chain employs TRBV18 and TRBJ1-6; TRBD1 might be the D (6 bases). CDR1 and CDR2 from the germline V gene are KGHSH and LQKENI. With 2 bases removed from V and 9 bases from J, the gap between germline ends came to 11 bases. The CDR3 sequence is 14 residues long.

This rearrangement joins TRBV27 to TRBJ2-7, with D possibly TRBD2 on 5 matching bases. Germline assignment: CDR1 MNHEY and CDR2 SMNVEV (reference sequence). CDR3 length equals 14 residues. The ends were cut back, 5 bases at V and 2 bases at J, with 13 bases in the middle. The CDR3 DNA sequence: TGTGCCAGCAGTCTTGGGAGCGGAACCTACGAGCAGTACTTC. Amino acids: CASSLGSGTYEQYF.

The chain has TRBV19 and TRBJ2-3; 14 nucleotides agree with TRBD2. After removal of 1 base from V and 4 bases from J, the junction contained 1 base not matched to a gene. CDR1 and CDR2 from the germline V gene are LNHDA and SQIVND (reference sequence). This CDR3 has 16 residues. The CDR3 DNA follows: TGTGCCAGTAGTATAGGGGGACTAGCGGGAGCAGATACGCAGTATTTT. This gives the protein CASSIGGLAGADTQYF.

The chain recombines TRBV6-5 with TRBJ2-1, with D perhaps matching TRBD2 (5 bases). This CDR3 has 15 residues. Germline V gene sequence: CDR1 MNHEY, CDR2 SVGAGI. The ends were cut back, 0 bases at V and 8 bases at J, with 14 bases in the middle. The CDR3 DNA follows: TGTGCCAGCAGTTACTCTAAGGCTAGCAACCATGAGCAGTTCTTC. Its translation is CASSYSKASNHEQFF.

The chain has TRBV5-1 and TRBJ1-3; TRBD1 might be the D (6 bases). The CDR3 covers 15 residues. Germline V gene sequence: CDR1 SGHRS, CDR2 YFSETQ. V was clipped by 0 bases and J by 3 bases, with 10 bases between them. CDR3 DNA sequence: TGCGCCAGCAGCTTGGTTTCAGGGGATGGAAACACCATATATTTT. Its translation is CASSLVSGDGNTIYF.

The chain uses TRBV24-1 and TRBJ2-5; TRBD1 aligns across 9 bases. This CDR3 contains 16 residues. The V gene end was trimmed by 3 bases and the J gene end by 7 bases; junction bases not matched to a gene: 11. Germline-derived CDR1 and CDR2 are KGHDR and SFDVKD. CDR3: CATSDPLTGGLGTQYF. The CDR3 DNA sequence: TGTGCCACCAGTGATCCTTTGACAGGGGGTCTAGGGACCCAGTACTTC.

CDR3 nucleotide sequence: TGCGCCAGCAGCTGGATTCCGGGACAGGGATGGTCGGAGACCCAGTACTTC. This translates into CASSWIPGQGWSETQYF. The chain uses TRBV5-1 and TRBJ2-5, with 9 positions matching TRBD1. Losses at the gene ends were 3 bases for V and 5 bases for J; bases not matched to a gene: 14. Germline V gene lookup returns CDR1 SGHRS and CDR2 YFSETQ. The CDR3 covers 17 residues.

This chain links TRBV6-1 with TRBJ2-7; D is unclear. The CDR3 has 15 amino acids. With 2 bases removed from V and 0 bases from J, the gap between germline ends came to 11 bases. CDR1 and CDR2 from the germline V gene are MNHNS and SASEGT. DNA of the CDR3: TGTGCCAGCAGTGAAAGTAGGAGCACCTCCTACGAGCAGTACTTC. It specifies CASSESRSTSYEQYF.

This sequence joins TRBV19 and TRBJ1-3; D perhaps matches TRBD1 (6 bases). Trimming stripped 4 bases from V and 2 bases from J, with 18 bases between. Germline V lookup: CDR1 LNHDA, CDR2 SQIVND (reference sequence). The CDR3 length is 17 residues. CDR3 amino acids: CASSTTGSPNPGNTIYF. As DNA, the CDR3 is TGTGCCAGTAGTACAACAGGGTCCCCTAACCCTGGAAACACCATATATTTT.

This clone was detected a few times. The rearrangement joins TRBV5-1 to TRBJ2-1; 7 nucleotides line up with TRBD2. This CDR3 has 14 residues. After removal of 0 bases from V and 8 bases from J, the junction contained 5 bases not matched to a gene. Germline CDR1 SGHRS, CDR2 YFSETQ. DNA of the CDR3: TGCGCCAGCAGCTTGGGTGGGAGGGGAGATGAGCAGTTCTTC. Its translation: CASSLGGRGDEQFF.

The V call is TRBV5-4, the J call TRBJ2-2, with 8 nucleotides matching TRBD1. Germline loops: CDR1 SGHNT, CDR2 YYREEE (reference sequence). The CDR3 has 19 residues. J was trimmed by 4 bases and V by 1 base; bases with no gene match: 15. CDR3 DNA: TGTGCCAGCAGCTTGAGTTGGGTTCGGGATACAGGGGGCACCGGGGAGCTGTTTTTT. Its protein product is CASSLSWVRDTGGTGELFF.

V and J are TRBV9 and TRBJ1-6; no clear D. This CDR3 is 14 amino acids long. The V and J ends lost 4 bases and 5 bases respectively, with 10 bases between them. CDR1 and CDR2 from the germline V gene are SGDLS and YYNGEE. CDR3 sequence: CASSRNTNNSPLHF. DNA for the CDR3: TGTGCCAGCAGCCGAAACACCAATAATTCACCCCTCCACTTT. The entire variable domain, with the rest obtained from reference TRBV9 and TRBJ1-6, is as follows: DSGVTQTPKHLITATGQRVTLRCSPRSGDLSVYWYQQSLDQGLQFLIQYYNGEERAKGNILERFSAQQFPDLHSELNLSSLELGDSALYFCASSRNTNNSPLHFGNGTRLTVT.

The chain is built from TRBV6-5 and TRBJ1-1; 7 bases are a match to TRBD1. This CDR3 has 14 amino acids. J was trimmed by 2 bases and V by 8 bases; bases with no gene match: 8. CDR1 and CDR2 from the germline V gene are MNHEY and SVGAGI. The CDR3 DNA is TGTGCCAGCCGGGACAGCCCCGTTAACACTGAAGCTTTCTTT. Residues: CASRDSPVNTEAFF.

The J gene is TRBJ2-5, the V gene TRBV11-2; a weak D match, TRBD1 (6 bases). The CDR3 spans 15 residues. Germline CDR1 SGHAT, CDR2 FQNNGV. V was shortened by 5 bases and J by 2 bases, with 15 bases between the two germline ends. The CDR3 reads CASSNSRGWQETQYF. The CDR3 bases are TGTGCCAGCAGCAATTCGAGGGGGTGGCAAGAGACCCAGTACTTC.

The V and J genes are TRBV6-2 or TRBV6-3 and TRBJ2-3; maybe TRBD2 (7 bases). Germline loops: CDR1 MNHEY, CDR2 SVGEGT. V gave up 2 bases and J gave up 1 base, with 10 bases separating them. The CDR3 loop spans 15 amino acids. CDR3 sequence: CASSYGGAGTDTQYF. Written as DNA, the CDR3 is TGTGCCAGCAGTTACGGGGGGGCCGGCACAGATACGCAGTATTTT.

The chain employs TRBV5-4 and TRBJ1-2; 7 bases are a match to TRBD1. The ends lost 4 bases at V and 6 bases at J; junction bases unmatched: 9. CDR1 and CDR2 from the germline V gene are SGHNT and YYREEE (reference sequence). The CDR3 spans 14 residues. The CDR3 DNA reads TGTGCCAGCAGCCAGGGGGTTAGGTTAAATGGCTACACCTTC. Translating gives CASSQGVRLNGYTF.

The J gene is TRBJ2-7, the V gene TRBV19, with a possible D match to TRBD1 (5 bases). This CDR3 has 15 residues. From germline, CDR1 is LNHDA and CDR2 SQIVND (reference sequence). V was clipped by 6 bases and J by 2 bases, with 17 bases between them. This CDR3 reads CASSPTGDSPYEQYF. The CDR3 region has the DNA TGTGCCAGTAGCCCCACAGGCGACAGCCCCTACGAGCAGTACTTC.

The chain recombines TRBV5-4 with TRBJ2-3, with 7 nucleotides matching TRBD2. Germline CDR1 and CDR2: SGHNT and YYREEE (reference sequence). There are 14 residues in the CDR3. After removal of 3 bases from V and 2 bases from J, the junction contained 3 bases not matched to a gene. The CDR3 sequence is CASSYGTITDTQYF. The CDR3 nucleotides are TGTGCCAGCAGCTACGGGACTATCACAGATACGCAGTATTTT.

This clone was seen a single time. This chain uses TRBV9 with TRBJ2-2, with D perhaps matching TRBD1 (6 bases). The CDR3 is 16 residues long. The V end lost 3 bases, the J end lost 5 bases, and 17 bases lay between the germline ends. Germline V CDR1 and CDR2: SGDLS, YYNGEE. CDR3 in amino acids: CASSGTGRLRTGELFF. As DNA, the CDR3 is TGTGCCAGCAGCGGCACAGGGAGATTGAGGACCGGGGAGCTGTTTTTT.

V usage is TRBV18 and J usage is TRBJ2-3; TRBD1 agrees at 9 bases. Per germline, CDR1 KGHSH and CDR2 LQKENI. J lost 5 bases, V lost 3 bases, and 3 bases had no gene match. CDR3 length: 14 amino acids. The CDR3 sequence is CASSPTGGKDTQYF. DNA of the CDR3: TGTGCCAGCTCACCCACAGGGGGCAAAGATACGCAGTATTTT.

This clone was counted a single time. The V call is TRBV5-1, the J call TRBJ2-2, with D unresolved. The CDR3 is made up of 15 amino acids. The V gene's germline CDR1 is SGHRS and CDR2 YFSETQ. Trimming shortened V by 4 bases and J by 1 base, and 11 bases separated the two germline ends. The CDR3 sequence: CASSQRRQNTGELFF. The CDR3 region has the DNA TGCGCCAGCAGCCAGAGGCGGCAGAACACCGGGGAGCTGTTTTTT.